What follows is one T cell receptor (beta chain) and its context. Source study methods: Reference gene primer amplification gave estimated nucleated cell counts. Clones were read by immunoSEQ multiplex PCR, and TCRdb kept only the in-frame ones, dropping some. That table supplies the V and J calls and clone size; D and trimming were determined from the DNA. The sample lists approximately 150,000 clones; roughly 80% were seen once. With 2 bases clipped from V and 6 bases from J, the junction kept 9 bases outside the gene matches. There are 16 residues in the CDR3. Germline lookup yields CDR1 MDHEN and CDR2 SYDVKM. This sample is part of a study of blood T cell repertoires in COVID-19.

This receptor was taken from a man aged 65 to 79 with acute or convalescent COVID-19. The chain joins TRBV28 to TRBJ1-5, with TRBD1 matching 8 bases. Sequencing input: peripheral blood. The CDR3: CASSLLGQGGGQPQHF. CDR3 nucleotides: TGTGCCAGCAGTTTACTTGGACAGGGAGGAGGTCAGCCCCAGCATTTT. The full variable domain, in which reference TRBV28 and TRBJ1-5 provide the parts outside the CDR3, is DVKVTQSSRYLVKRTGEKVFLECVQDMDHENMFWYRQDPGLGLRLIYFSYDVKMKEKGDIPEGYSVSREKKERFSLILESASTNQTSMYLCASSLLGQGGGQPQHFGDGTRLSIL.